This T cell receptor beta chain emerged from a study of control samples from healthy donors and cancer patients. V lost 5 bases to trimming and J lost 4 bases; unmatched junction nucleotides: 6. The CDR3 sequence is 15 residues long. The germline V gene has CDR1 LNHDA and CDR2 SQIVND (reference sequence). Produced via immunoSEQ multiplex PCR; TCRdb's table is partial and in-frame only. The table shows 120,000 or so clones, with more than 70% occurring only once. This clonotype was sampled from a man in his sixties in good health. Sequenced sample: blood. The chain joins TRBV19 to TRBJ1-4; 8 bases are a match to TRBD1. Here the CDR3 reads CASSQGAIGNEKLFF. CDR3 DNA: TGTGCCAGTAGTCAGGGGGCTATTGGTAATGAAAAACTGTTTTTT. The whole variable domain, filled in from reference TRBV19 and TRBJ1-4, reads DGGITQSPKYLFRKEGQNVTLSCEQNLNHDAMYWYRQDPGQGLRLIYYSQIVNDFQKGDIAEGYSVSREKKESFPLTVTSAQKNPTAFYLCASSQGAIGNEKLFFGSGTQLSVL.